The 16 T cell receptor beta chains given below trace back to one sample, sequenced in a study of cytomegalovirus exposure and HLA in healthy donors. The PCR contained 60 Vbeta and 13 Jbeta primers. Some clones are missing from TCRdb's copy, which holds only in-frame ones; the method was immunoSEQ multiplex PCR. The data show over 150,000 clones, roughly 83% seen once. Sequencing was done on a sample of PBMCs. All receptors derive from a boy between 2 and 10 years old in good health and CMV-seronegative.

This chain uses TRBV10-3 with TRBJ2-7, with a possible D match to TRBD2 (6 bases). In germline, CDR1 is ENHRY, CDR2 SYGVKD. The CDR3 contains 16 residues. V was clipped by 0 bases and J by 5 bases, with 17 bases between them. The CDR3: CAISESTLEGLDEQYF. As DNA, the CDR3 is TGTGCCATCAGTGAGTCGACGTTGGAGGGTCTCGACGAGCAGTACTTC.

The J gene is TRBJ2-7, the V gene TRBV28; a possible D gene is TRBD1 (5 bases). Trimming left V 5 bases short and J 2 bases short, with 16 bases between. The CDR3 has 15 amino acids. The germline V gene encodes CDR1 MDHEN and CDR2 SYDVKM. The CDR3 region is CASSILDKGAYEQYF. The CDR3 nucleotides are TGTGCCAGCAGTATACTCGACAAAGGGGCCTACGAGCAGTACTTC.

V usage is TRBV12-5 and J usage is TRBJ1-2; D remains ambiguous. CDR1 LGHNT and CDR2 FRNRAP come from the germline V gene. The CDR3 sequence is 13 residues long. V was cut by 6 bases and J by 8 bases, with 16 bases left in between. The DNA for the CDR3 is TGTGCTAGTGGACCTCCTCGGGTCGTGGGCTACACCTTC. Translation: CASGPPRVVGYTF.

V and J are TRBV5-1 and TRBJ1-2; no definite D call. The CDR3 spans 15 residues. Trimming cost V 0 bases and J 7 bases, with 16 bases left between them. In germline, CDR1 is SGHRS, CDR2 YFSETQ. CDR3 amino acids: CASSLEVGAEFGYTF. CDR3 nucleotide sequence: TGCGCCAGCAGCTTGGAAGTCGGTGCGGAGTTTGGCTACACCTTC. The variable domain in full, completed from reference TRBV5-1 and TRBJ1-2, reads KAGVTQTPRYLIKTRGQQVTLSCSPISGHRSVSWYQQTPGQGLQFLFEYFSETQRNKGNFPGRFSGRQFSNSRSEMNVSTLELGDSALYLCASSLEVGAEFGYTFGSGTRLTVV.

J is TRBJ2-7 and V is TRBV9; D is unresolved. Looked up from germline, CDR1 is SGDLS and CDR2 is YYNGEE. The CDR3 consists of 15 residues. Trimming took 0 bases from V and 3 from J, leaving 13 bases between them. CDR3 amino acids: CASSVGIAQLYEQYF. CDR3 bases: TGTGCCAGCAGCGTAGGGATAGCTCAACTCTACGAGCAGTACTTC.

This clone has only one observation. The chain combines TRBV11-2 with TRBJ2-7, with D tentatively TRBD2 (6 bases). V shed 5 bases and J shed 9 bases, with 14 bases lying between them. In germline, CDR1 is SGHAT, CDR2 FQNNGV. This CDR3 contains 12 residues. CDR3 amino acids: CASSPGAGGQYF. Written as DNA, the CDR3 is TGTGCCAGCAGCCCCGGGGCCGGGGGGCAGTACTTC.

The rearrangement links TRBV9 to TRBJ1-2, with 7 bases fitting TRBD1. Germline trimming cut 3 bases from V and 4 bases from J; bases unmatched to any gene: 9. The CDR3 is made up of 15 amino acids. CDR1 is SGDLS and CDR2 is YYNGEE in the germline V gene. CDR3: CASSALDRAVYGYTF. The CDR3 coding sequence is TGTGCCAGCAGCGCCTTAGACAGGGCCGTCTATGGCTACACCTTC.

The chain couples TRBV4-2 to TRBJ2-3, with D perhaps matching TRBD1 (7 bases). Germline lookup yields CDR1 LGHNA and CDR2 YNFKEQ. V lost 4 bases and J lost 5, with 19 bases in between. This CDR3 contains 16 residues. The CDR3 DNA reads TGTGCCAGCAGCCCCGGGGAAAGGGGGCGGGGAGATACGCAGTATTTT. Translated: CASSPGERGRGDTQYF.

This chain uses TRBV27 with TRBJ1-2; D unclear. CDR1 and CDR2 from the germline V gene are MNHEY and SMNVEV (reference sequence). With 6 bases removed from V and 2 bases from J, the gap between germline ends came to 16 bases. The CDR3 has 15 residues. The CDR3 loop is CASSQPGLPNYGYTF. The CDR3 nucleotides are TGTGCCAGCAGCCAACCAGGTCTGCCCAACTATGGCTACACCTTC.

The chain couples TRBV7-9 to TRBJ1-3; 7 bases are shared with TRBD1. Germline lookup yields CDR1 SEHNR and CDR2 FQNEAQ (reference sequence). V lost 3 bases and J lost 3; bases outside the gene matches: 5. This CDR3 contains 15 residues. This CDR3 reads CASSFVTGVGNTIYF. CDR3 in DNA: TGTGCCAGCAGCTTCGTCACAGGGGTTGGAAACACCATATATTTT.

V and J are TRBV19 and TRBJ2-3, with TRBD2 as a possible D gene (6 bases). Germline-derived CDR1 and CDR2 are LNHDA and SQIVND (reference sequence). This CDR3 spans 12 amino acids. The ends were cut back, 9 bases at V and 5 bases at J, with 12 bases in the middle. Here the CDR3 reads CASSRREDTQYF. The CDR3 region has the DNA TGTGCCAGCTCACGGAGGGAAGATACGCAGTATTTT.

The genes are TRBV19 and TRBJ1-2; the D is unclear. CDR3 length equals 16 residues. V was trimmed by 0 bases and J by 10 bases, leaving 21 bases between them. Germline V gene lookup returns CDR1 LNHDA and CDR2 SQIVND (reference sequence). CDR3 protein: CASSIDLGSAPSTYTF. Here the CDR3 DNA reads TGTGCCAGTAGTATAGATCTGGGGTCAGCGCCTAGCACCTACACCTTC. Filled out from reference TRBV19 and TRBJ1-2, the complete variable domain reads DGGITQSPKYLFRKEGQNVTLSCEQNLNHDAMYWYRQDPGQGLRLIYYSQIVNDFQKGDIAEGYSVSREKKESFPLTVTSAQKNPTAFYLCASSIDLGSAPSTYTFGSGTRLTVV.

This chain links TRBV28 with TRBJ2-2, with 10 nucleotides matching TRBD1. CDR1 and CDR2 (germline): MDHEN, SYDVKM. Trimming removed 6 bases from V and 9 bases from J; junction bases left unmatched: 7. The CDR3 loop spans 14 amino acids. CDR3 in amino acids: CASSLGQGYRELFF. In DNA, the CDR3 is TGTGCCAGCAGCCTGGGACAGGGGTACCGGGAGCTGTTTTTT.

The gene calls are TRBV28 and TRBJ2-2; TRBD2 agrees at 11 bases. The CDR3 runs to 16 residues. The trim removed 6 bases at V and 6 bases at J, leaving 9 bases unmatched. Germline CDR1 reads MDHEN; CDR2 reads SYDVKM. CDR3 nucleotide sequence: TGTGCCAGCAGCCCTCCTAGCGGGAGGTTTGCCGGGGAGCTGTTTTTT. The encoded protein is CASSPPSGRFAGELFF.

The rearrangement joins TRBV10-3 to TRBJ1-1; no reliable D call. This CDR3 contains 15 residues. The germline V gene has CDR1 ENHRY and CDR2 SYGVKD. Trimming took off 10 bases at V and 4 bases at J, with 22 bases between the two ends. This CDR3 is CASLRSTGRVTEAFF. CDR3 coding DNA: TGTGCCAGCCTGAGATCGACTGGGAGAGTCACTGAAGCTTTCTTT.

V and J are TRBV19 and TRBJ2-1; 7 bases map to TRBD1. CDR1 and CDR2 (germline): LNHDA, SQIVND (reference sequence). The CDR3 is 13 residues long. The junction had 5 bases not matched to a gene; V was cut back by 3 bases and J by 9 bases. The CDR3 loop reads CASSIDRVSEQFF. In DNA, the CDR3 is TGTGCCAGTAGTATCGACAGGGTAAGTGAGCAGTTCTTC.